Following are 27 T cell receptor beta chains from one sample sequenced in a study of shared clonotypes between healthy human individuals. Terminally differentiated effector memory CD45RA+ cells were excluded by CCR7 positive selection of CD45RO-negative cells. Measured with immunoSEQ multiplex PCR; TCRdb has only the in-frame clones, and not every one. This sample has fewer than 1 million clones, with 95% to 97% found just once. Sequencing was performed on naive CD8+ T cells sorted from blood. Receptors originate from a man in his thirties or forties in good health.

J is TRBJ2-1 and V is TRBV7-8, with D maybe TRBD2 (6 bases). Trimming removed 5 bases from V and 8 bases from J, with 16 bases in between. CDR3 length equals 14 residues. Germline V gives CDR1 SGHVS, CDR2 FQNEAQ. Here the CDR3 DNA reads TGTGCCAGCAGCAGAGCGGGTTCGTCCGATGAGCAGTTCTTC. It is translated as CASSRAGSSDEQFF.

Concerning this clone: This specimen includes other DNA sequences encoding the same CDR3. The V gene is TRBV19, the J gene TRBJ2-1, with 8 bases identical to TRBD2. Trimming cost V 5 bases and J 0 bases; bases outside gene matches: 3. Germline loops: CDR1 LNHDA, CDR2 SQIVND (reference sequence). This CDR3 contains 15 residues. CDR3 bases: TGTGCCAGTAGTCCCAGCGGGAGCTCCTACAATGAGCAGTTCTTC. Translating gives CASSPSGSSYNEQFF.

The CDR3 loop is CASSSRLAGASYNEQFF. CDR3 coding DNA: TGTGCCAGCAGCTCCCGCCTAGCGGGAGCGTCCTACAATGAGCAGTTCTTC. The chain employs TRBV7-9 and TRBJ2-1; TRBD2 aligns across 10 bases. Germline V gene lookup returns CDR1 SEHNR and CDR2 FQNEAQ (reference sequence). V dropped 4 bases and J dropped 1; count of bases not matched to a gene: 7. The CDR3 length is 17 residues.

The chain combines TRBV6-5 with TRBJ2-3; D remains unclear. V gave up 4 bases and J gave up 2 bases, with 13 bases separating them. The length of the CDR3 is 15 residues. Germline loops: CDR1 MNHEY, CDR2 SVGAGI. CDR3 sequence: CASSLRMDLTDTQYF. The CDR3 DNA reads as TGTGCCAGCAGTTTACGTATGGACCTCACAGATACGCAGTATTTT.

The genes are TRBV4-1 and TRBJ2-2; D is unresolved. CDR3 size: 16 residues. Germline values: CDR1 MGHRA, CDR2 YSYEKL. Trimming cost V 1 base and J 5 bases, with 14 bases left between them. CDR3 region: CASSQVANYETGELFF. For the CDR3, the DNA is TGCGCCAGCAGCCAAGTTGCGAATTACGAAACCGGGGAGCTGTTTTTT.

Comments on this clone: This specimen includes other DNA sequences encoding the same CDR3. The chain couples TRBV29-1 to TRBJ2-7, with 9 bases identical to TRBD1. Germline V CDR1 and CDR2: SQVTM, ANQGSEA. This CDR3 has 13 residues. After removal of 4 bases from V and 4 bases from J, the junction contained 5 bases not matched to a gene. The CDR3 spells CSVGTGVSYEQYF. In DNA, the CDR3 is TGCAGCGTTGGGACAGGGGTGTCTTACGAGCAGTACTTC.

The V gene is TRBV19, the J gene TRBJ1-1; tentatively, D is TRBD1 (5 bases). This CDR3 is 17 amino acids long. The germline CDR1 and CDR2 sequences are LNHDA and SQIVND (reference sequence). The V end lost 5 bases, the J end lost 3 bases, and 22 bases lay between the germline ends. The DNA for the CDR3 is TGTGCCAGTAGTGTTCGATTCCGGGACCCACTATACACTGAAGCTTTCTTT. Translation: CASSVRFRDPLYTEAFF.

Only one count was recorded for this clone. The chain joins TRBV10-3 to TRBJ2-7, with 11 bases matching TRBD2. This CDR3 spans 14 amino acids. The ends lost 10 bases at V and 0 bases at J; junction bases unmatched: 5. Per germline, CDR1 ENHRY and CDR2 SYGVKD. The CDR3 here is CATVTSGSSYEQYF. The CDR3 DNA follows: TGTGCCACCGTCACTAGCGGGAGCTCCTACGAGCAGTACTTC.

The DNA for the CDR3 is TGTGCCAGCAGTGAAATAGGGATCTCCTACGAGCAGTACTTC. This sequence encodes CASSEIGISYEQYF. This chain connects TRBV6-1 to TRBJ2-7; no firm D call. V lost 2 bases and J 0 bases, leaving 8 bases between the germline ends. The CDR3 is 14 residues long. Germline V gives CDR1 MNHNS, CDR2 SASEGT.

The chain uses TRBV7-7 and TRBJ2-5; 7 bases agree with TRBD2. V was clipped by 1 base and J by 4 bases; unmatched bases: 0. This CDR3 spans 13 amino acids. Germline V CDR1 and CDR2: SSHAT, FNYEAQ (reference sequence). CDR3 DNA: TGTGCCAGCAGCTTAGGACTAGCAGAGACCCAGTACTTC. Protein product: CASSLGLAETQYF.

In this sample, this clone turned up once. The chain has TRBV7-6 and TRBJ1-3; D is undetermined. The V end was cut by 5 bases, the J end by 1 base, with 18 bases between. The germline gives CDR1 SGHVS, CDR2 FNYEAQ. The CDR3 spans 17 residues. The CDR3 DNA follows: TGTGCCAGCAGCCCGACCTGGACGGCTCTGTCTGGAAACACCATATATTTT. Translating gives CASSPTWTALSGNTIYF.

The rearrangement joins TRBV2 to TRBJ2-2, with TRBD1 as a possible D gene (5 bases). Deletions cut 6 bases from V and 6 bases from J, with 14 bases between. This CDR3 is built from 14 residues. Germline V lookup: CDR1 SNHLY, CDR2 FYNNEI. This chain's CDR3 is CASSLRQPPGELFF. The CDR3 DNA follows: TGTGCCAGCAGCCTTCGACAGCCCCCCGGGGAGCTGTTTTTT.

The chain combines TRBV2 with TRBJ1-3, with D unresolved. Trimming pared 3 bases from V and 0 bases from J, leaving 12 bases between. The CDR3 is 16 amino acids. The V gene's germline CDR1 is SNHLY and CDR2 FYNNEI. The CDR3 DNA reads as TGTGCCAGCAGTGACCCAAGCGTGGGCTCTGGAAACACCATATATTTT. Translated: CASSDPSVGSGNTIYF.

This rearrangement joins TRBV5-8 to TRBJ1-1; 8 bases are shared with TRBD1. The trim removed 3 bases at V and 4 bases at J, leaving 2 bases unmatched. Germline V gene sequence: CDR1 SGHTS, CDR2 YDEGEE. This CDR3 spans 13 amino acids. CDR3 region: CASSWTGSTEAFF. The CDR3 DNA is TGTGCCAGCAGCTGGACAGGGAGCACTGAAGCTTTCTTT.

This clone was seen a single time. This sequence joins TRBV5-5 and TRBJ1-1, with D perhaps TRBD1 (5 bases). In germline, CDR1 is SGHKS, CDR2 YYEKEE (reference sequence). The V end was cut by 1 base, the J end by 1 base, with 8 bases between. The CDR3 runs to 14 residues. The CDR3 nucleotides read TGTGCCAGCAGCTTGTGGCAGGGGAACACTGAAGCTTTCTTT. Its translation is CASSLWQGNTEAFF. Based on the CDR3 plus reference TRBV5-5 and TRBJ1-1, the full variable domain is DAGVTQSPTHLIKTRGQQVTLRCSPISGHKSVSWYQQVLGQGPQFIFQYYEKEERGRGNFPDRFSARQFPNYSSELNVNALLLGDSALYLCASSLWQGNTEAFFGQGTRLTVV.

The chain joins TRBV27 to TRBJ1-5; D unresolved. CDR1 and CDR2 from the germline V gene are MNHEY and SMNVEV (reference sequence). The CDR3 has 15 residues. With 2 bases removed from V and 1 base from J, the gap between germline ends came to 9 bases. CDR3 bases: TGTGCCAGCAGTTTAGGGTCAGGAAGCAATCAGCCCCAGCATTTT. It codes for CASSLGSGSNQPQHF.

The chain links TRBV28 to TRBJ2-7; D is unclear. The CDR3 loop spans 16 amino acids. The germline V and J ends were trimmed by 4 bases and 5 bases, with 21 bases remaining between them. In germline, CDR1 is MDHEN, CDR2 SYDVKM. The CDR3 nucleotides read TGTGCCAGCAGTTCATCCCCGTCCAACCCGGGCGACGAGCAGTACTTC. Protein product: CASSSSPSNPGDEQYF. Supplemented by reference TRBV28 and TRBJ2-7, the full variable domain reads DVKVTQSSRYLVKRTGEKVFLECVQDMDHENMFWYRQDPGLGLRLIYFSYDVKMKEKGDIPEGYSVSREKKERFSLILESASTNQTSMYLCASSSSPSNPGDEQYFGPGTRLTVT.

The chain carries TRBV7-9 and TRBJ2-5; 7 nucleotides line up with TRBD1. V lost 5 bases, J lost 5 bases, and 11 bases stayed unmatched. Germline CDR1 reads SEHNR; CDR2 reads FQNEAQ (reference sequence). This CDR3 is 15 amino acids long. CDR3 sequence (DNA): TGTGCCAGCAGCGTCGACAGGGTTCGGGGCGAGACCCAGTACTTC. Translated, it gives CASSVDRVRGETQYF. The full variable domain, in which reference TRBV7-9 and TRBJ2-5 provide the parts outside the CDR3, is DTGVSQNPRHKITKRGQNVTFRCDPISEHNRLYWYRQTLGQGPEFLTYFQNEAQLEKSRLLSDRFSAERPKGSFSTLEIQRTEQGDSAMYLCASSVDRVRGETQYFGPGTRLLVL.

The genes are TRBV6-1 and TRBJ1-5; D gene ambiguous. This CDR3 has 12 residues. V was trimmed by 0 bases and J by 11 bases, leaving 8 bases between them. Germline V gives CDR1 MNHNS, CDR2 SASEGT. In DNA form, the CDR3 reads TGTGCCAGCAGTGAAGCGCCGGTCGCCCAGCATTTT. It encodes CASSEAPVAQHF.

CDR3 region: CASSFSRRHNEQFF. In DNA, the CDR3 is TGTGCCAGCAGCTTTTCCCGCCGTCACAATGAGCAGTTCTTC. This chain joins TRBV28 and TRBJ2-1; D unclear. This CDR3 has 14 residues. The ends were cut back, 6 bases at V and 5 bases at J, with 14 bases in the middle. Germline V lookup: CDR1 MDHEN, CDR2 SYDVKM.

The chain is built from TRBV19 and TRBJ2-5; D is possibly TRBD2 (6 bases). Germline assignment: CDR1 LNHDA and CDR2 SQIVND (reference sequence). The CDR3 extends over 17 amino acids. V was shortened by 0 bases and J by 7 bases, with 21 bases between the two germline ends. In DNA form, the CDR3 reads TGTGCCAGTAGTATAGATCTGGAGGGAGACCGATCCATGACCCAGTACTTC. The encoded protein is CASSIDLEGDRSMTQYF.

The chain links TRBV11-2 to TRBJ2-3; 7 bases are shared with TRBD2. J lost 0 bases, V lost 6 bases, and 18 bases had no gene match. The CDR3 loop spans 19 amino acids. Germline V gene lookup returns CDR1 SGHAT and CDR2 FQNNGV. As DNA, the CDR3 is TGTGCCAGCAGTACCCACGCCAGCGGGGAGCCCTCTAGCACAGATACGCAGTATTTT. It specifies CASSTHASGEPSSTDTQYF.

The CDR3 here is CASGTGPYEQYF. CDR3 nucleotide sequence: TGTGCTAGTGGTACAGGTCCCTACGAGCAGTACTTC. The chain carries TRBV12-5 and TRBJ2-7; D is perhaps TRBD1 (5 bases). This CDR3 spans 12 amino acids. The V gene's germline CDR1 is LGHNT and CDR2 FRNRAP. Trimming removed 5 bases from V and 2 bases from J, with 7 bases in between.

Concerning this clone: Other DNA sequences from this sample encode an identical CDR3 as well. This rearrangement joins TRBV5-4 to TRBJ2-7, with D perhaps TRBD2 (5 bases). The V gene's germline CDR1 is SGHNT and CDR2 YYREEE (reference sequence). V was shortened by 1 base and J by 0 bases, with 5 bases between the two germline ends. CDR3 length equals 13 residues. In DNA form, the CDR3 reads TGTGCCAGCAGCTTGCGGGACTCCTACGAGCAGTACTTC. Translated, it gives CASSLRDSYEQYF.

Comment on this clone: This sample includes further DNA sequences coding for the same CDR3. The CDR3 nucleotides read TGTGCCAGCAGCCCGGGACCCATGAACACTGAAGCTTTCTTT. Residues: CASSPGPMNTEAFF. The genes are TRBV7-2 and TRBJ1-1, with D possibly TRBD1 on 5 matching bases. The CDR3 length is 14 residues. Germline-derived CDR1 and CDR2 are SGHTA and FQGNSA. The ends were cut back, 5 bases at V and 0 bases at J, with 10 bases in the middle.

The CDR3 nucleotides read TGTGCCAGTAGTACCCCTATTTGGGCGTTGGACAATGAGCAGTTCTTC. It yields the protein CASSTPIWALDNEQFF. The rearrangement joins TRBV19 to TRBJ2-1; no definite D call. The CDR3 runs to 16 residues. The germline gives CDR1 LNHDA, CDR2 SQIVND (reference sequence). V lost 4 bases to trimming and J lost 5 bases, with 18 bases between them.

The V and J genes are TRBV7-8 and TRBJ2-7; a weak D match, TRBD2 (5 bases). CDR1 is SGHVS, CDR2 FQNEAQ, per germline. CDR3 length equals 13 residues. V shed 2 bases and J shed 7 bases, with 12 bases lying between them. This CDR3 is CASSLRGPLEQYF. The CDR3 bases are TGTGCCAGCAGCTTACGGGGTCCCCTGGAGCAGTACTTC.